This TCR beta chain comes out of a study of blood T cell repertoires in COVID-19. Study context: Sites across the United States, Italy and Spain contributed samples from acute and convalescent COVID-19.

Germline V gives CDR1 LNHNV, CDR2 YYDKDF (reference sequence). This CDR3 spans 14 amino acids. The V end was cut by 5 bases, the J end by 0 bases, with 8 bases between. As originally analysed: Estimation of nucleated cell counts relied on the amplification of reference gene primers. The data were produced by immunoSEQ multiplex PCR, yet TCRdb's version contains in-frame clones alone and is incomplete. V and J calls and clone size come straight from that table; D and trimming were deduced from the DNA. The data contain over 150,000 clones, 75% to 85% of them singletons. The study drew participants aged 18 to 89 years from some 24 US areas. Recovered status in Cohort 3 required two negative PCRs, clearance, or symptom resolution.

This TCR was recovered from a middle-aged man who had recovered from COVID-19. Sample: PBMCs or T cells enriched from blood (not recorded which). The V gene is TRBV15, the J gene TRBJ2-1; D possibly corresponds to TRBD2 (5 bases). The CDR3 sequence: CATSGLTSYNEQFF. CDR3 in DNA: TGTGCCACCAGCGGACTTACCTCCTACAATGAGCAGTTCTTC.